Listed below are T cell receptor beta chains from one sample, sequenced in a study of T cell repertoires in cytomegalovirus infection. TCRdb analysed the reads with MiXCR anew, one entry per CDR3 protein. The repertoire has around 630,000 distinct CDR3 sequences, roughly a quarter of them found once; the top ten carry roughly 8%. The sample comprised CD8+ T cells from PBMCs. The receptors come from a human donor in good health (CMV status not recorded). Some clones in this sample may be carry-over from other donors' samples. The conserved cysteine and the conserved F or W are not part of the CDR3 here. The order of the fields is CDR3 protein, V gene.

ASSLLTGEETQY,TRBV12-3/TRBV12-4
SVVWMKGLSFKPQH,TRBV29-1
ASSYLTGPGTDTQY,TRBV6-2/TRBV6-3
ASIRVNTGELF,TRBV7-2
ASSARGSNEKLF,TRBV5-1
VSSEPDSNQPQH,TRBV2
ASSVRTGTGANVLT,TRBV7-2
ASRSSGELF,TRBV9
ASGSVVAQY,TRBV12-3/TRBV12-4
SVVGTYYNEQF,TRBV29-1
ATSQGAHEQY,TRBV7-6
ASSFGTRNEKLF,TRBV28
ASSQGLRNNEQF,TRBV7-2
ASSDSGSYGYT,TRBV7-8
SVVIRTGYT,TRBV29-1
ATQFREQEVTGELF,TRBV12-3/TRBV12-4
ASSWGGGTDTQY,TRBV7-9
ASSQGGPEAF,TRBV7-6
ASSQGLLWETQY,TRBV14
SARIRGELVEAF,TRBV20-1
ASSAGTDTQY,TRBV7-9
ASRPVGGSGRETQY,TRBV12-3/TRBV12-4
ASSPGLAGSSSTDTQY,TRBV4-3
ASSQVRPPGTPNTGELF,TRBV4-3
ASSPPPRPYNEQF,TRBV5-4
ASSPWDSSGNTIY,TRBV7-9
ASSRALMGGGAEETQY,TRBV4-1
ASSYDGGYNEQF,TRBV6-5
ASSLVPDSNEKLF,TRBV7-6
ASSLSAGLNQPQH,TRBV27
ASSVTGVPYEQY,TRBV7-9
ASSHMTGASTDTQY,TRBV6-2/TRBV6-3
ASSLEGAGRYRRQY,TRBV7-9
ASSPGDVVTDTQY,TRBV28
ASSPHGRGAF,TRBV5-1
ASSPMPTGELF,TRBV7-2
SVALGQGAYVNEAF,TRBV29-1
ASSYLSGQRSPLH,TRBV6-6
ASSPTGGENTEAF,TRBV4-2
ASSASDSGNTIY,TRBV28
ASRIYNEQF,TRBV7-2
SVGTGLGEKLF,TRBV29-1
ASSQDSLAWSYGYT,TRBV4-3
ASSSASGVRYNEQF,TRBV7-9
ASSEMRDRDEQF,TRBV2
SAVDRVYTGELV,TRBV20-1
ASNPSTSGALGGELF,TRBV7-6
ASSPGLAGGIEQF,TRBV7-6
ASSGDGNSYEQY,TRBV7-9
ASSSTSGGVLPGELF,TRBV7-9